The clone carrying this TCR beta chain was counted a few times. The V gene's germline CDR1 is MGHDK and CDR2 SYGVNS. V was shortened by 2 bases and J by 7 bases, with 13 bases between the two germline ends. This CDR3 is built from 14 residues. These data are taken from a study of response to subunit inactivated influenza vaccine. Via MiXCR, TCRdb re-called the RT-PCR reads, giving one row per CDR3 protein. The sample lists hundreds of thousands of distinct CDR3 sequences, 18% seen once, with roughly a tenth in the top ten. The chain recombines TRBV25-1 with TRBJ2-3; no firm D call. The sequencing used PBMCs from blood, collected 4 to 6 days after vaccination. This TCR came from a man between 45 and 60 years old who received an inactivated influenza vaccine. The CDR3 loop reads CASSEHGRSYTQYF. CDR3 nucleotide sequence: TGTGCCAGCAGTGAACACGGCAGGAGTTATACGCAGTATTTT.